The 5 T cell receptor beta chains in this list originate from one sample, sequenced in a study of cytomegalovirus exposure and HLA in healthy donors. With 60 Vbeta and 13 Jbeta primers, the PCR was carried out. Profiled with immunoSEQ multiplex PCR; TCRdb holds only in-frame clones, not every one. The repertoire holds 150,000 to 200,000 clones, with roughly 83% as singletons. Input material: PBMCs. All receptors come from a boy between 10 and 17 years old in good health and CMV-seronegative.

The genes are TRBV5-4 and TRBJ2-7, with D perhaps matching TRBD1 (5 bases). CDR1 is SGHNT and CDR2 is YYREEE in the germline V gene (reference sequence). V was clipped by 6 bases and J by 0 bases, with 13 bases between them. The CDR3 has 14 residues. This chain's CDR3 is CASNSDRDSYEQYF. CDR3 nucleotides: TGTGCCAGCAACTCCGACAGAGACTCCTACGAGCAGTACTTC.

The chain employs TRBV6-5 and TRBJ1-1; D uncertain. CDR3 length: 14 residues. The V gene's germline CDR1 is MNHEY and CDR2 SVGAGI. V dropped 6 bases and J dropped 4 bases, with 15 bases sitting between them. The CDR3 region has the DNA TGTGCCAGCAGAACACAGCGGGGAAGCACTGAAGCTTTCTTT. Its protein is CASRTQRGSTEAFF.

DNA for the CDR3: TGCGCCAGCAGCTTCGGACAGGTTCTCTCTGGGGCCAACGTCCTGACTTTC. Encoded protein: CASSFGQVLSGANVLTF. The chain links TRBV4-3 to TRBJ2-6; 7 bases are shared with TRBD1. V shed 5 bases and J 0 bases; nucleotides not matched to a gene: 7. Germline loops: CDR1 LGHNA, CDR2 YSLEER. The CDR3 is made up of 17 amino acids.

The chain employs TRBV6-5 and TRBJ1-5; tentatively, D is TRBD1 (5 bases). V was cut by 4 bases and J by 3 bases, with 13 bases left in between. CDR3 length: 15 amino acids. The germline CDR1 and CDR2 sequences are MNHEY and SVGAGI. The CDR3 is CASSLGSGFNQPQHF. The CDR3 DNA reads TGTGCCAGCAGTTTGGGTTCAGGGTTCAATCAGCCCCAGCATTTT.

V usage is TRBV30 and J usage is TRBJ1-2; no clear D gene. The germline CDR1 and CDR2 sequences are GTSNPN and SVGIG (reference sequence). The V gene lost 5 bases and the J gene lost 2 bases, with 12 bases spanning the gap. The CDR3 sequence is 13 residues long. CDR3 amino acids: CAWVPPGNYGYTF. DNA for the CDR3: TGTGCCTGGGTTCCCCCAGGCAACTATGGCTACACCTTC. Drawing the rest from reference TRBV30 and TRBJ1-2, the complete variable domain is SQTIHQWPATLVQPVGSPLSLECTVEGTSNPNLYWYRQAAGRGLQLLFYSVGIGQISSEVPQNLSASRPQDRQFILSSKKLLLSDSGFYLCAWVPPGNYGYTFGSGTRLTVV.